This T cell receptor beta chain was captured by sequencing in a study of CD8+CD57+ T cells in acquired aplastic anemia. CDR1 and CDR2 (germline): SGHNT, YYREEE (reference sequence). After removal of 3 bases from V and 3 bases from J, the junction contained 7 bases not matched to a gene. There are 16 residues in the CDR3. This clonotype appeared a few times. The study profiled TCR beta VDJ and CDR3 using genomic DNA as template. One entry per CDR3 protein results from TCRdb running MiXCR on the reads. Here the sample spans fewer than 150,000 distinct CDR3 sequences, over 45% being singletons. Sequences were obtained from sorted CD4+, CD8+, or CD8+CD57+ T cells (not recorded which) from PBMCs. V usage is TRBV5-4 and J usage is TRBJ2-7; TRBD2 aligns across 12 bases. This sequence was found in a human donor in good health, serving as a control. CDR3 bases: TGTGCCAGCAGCTCCGGACTAGCGGGGAACCACTACGAGCAGTACTTC. It specifies CASSSGLAGNHYEQYF.